A single sample gave rise to the 29 T cell receptor beta chains below, sequenced in a study of graft-versus-host responses after intestinal transplantation. The authors plated around 200,000 CFSE-labeled responder cells with around 200,000 irradiated, violet-dye-labeled stimulator cells. Using immunoSEQ multiplex PCR, the repertoire was profiled, and TCRdb retains in-frame clones only, with some absent. Counted here are 17,000 or so clones, 38% occurring once; the ten biggest clones make up under 4.5%. The specimen comprised alloreactive CD8+ T cells from a mixed lymphocyte reaction culture, sampled before intestinal transplant. Subset denoted: CFSE-low proliferating T cells sorted from roughly six-day pre-transplant mixed lymphocyte reaction (GvH or HvG direction). The receptors originated from a human patient who received an intestinal transplant.

This clone was seen a single time. CDR3 coding DNA: TGTGCCACCTATACCGGTAGGAACACTGAAGCTTTCTTT. As protein: CATYTGRNTEAFF. The rearrangement links TRBV28 to TRBJ1-1; D unresolved. Germline CDR1 MDHEN, CDR2 SYDVKM. This CDR3 region has 13 residues. V gave up 10 bases and J gave up 1 base, with 13 bases separating them.

The CDR3 coding sequence is TGTGCCAGCAGCCCCGGAGGGTACAATGAGCAGTTCTTC. Its translation: CASSPGGYNEQFF. This chain connects TRBV11-2 to TRBJ2-1; possible D gene TRBD2, 6 bases. The CDR3 is 13 residues long. V lost 5 bases and J 4 bases, leaving 9 bases between the germline ends. Germline lookup yields CDR1 SGHAT and CDR2 FQNNGV.

This clone is large within its sample. Different DNA sequences within this sample yield the same CDR3. This chain links TRBV27 with TRBJ1-5; D gene uncertain. This CDR3 is built from 13 residues. CDR1 is MNHEY, CDR2 SMNVEV, per germline (reference sequence). The germline V and J ends were trimmed by 5 bases and 0 bases, with 5 bases remaining between them. The CDR3 coding sequence is TGTGCCAGCAGTCTCTCTAGCAATCAGCCCCAGCATTTT. Translating it yields CASSLSSNQPQHF.

This rearrangement joins TRBV4-1 to TRBJ2-1; the match to TRBD2 covers 14 bases. Trimming cost V 0 bases and J 4 bases; bases outside gene matches: 8. Germline V gives CDR1 MGHRA, CDR2 YSYEKL. The CDR3 has 19 amino acids. The CDR3 bases are TGCGCCAGCAGCCAAGATGCCGGGACTAGCGGGAGATCTTACAATGAGCAGTTCTTC. Residues: CASSQDAGTSGRSYNEQFF.

This clone came up a few times. The V and J genes are TRBV11-2 and TRBJ2-1, with D possibly matching TRBD2 (5 bases). Germline V gene data show CDR1 as SGHAT and CDR2 as FQNNGV. The CDR3 covers 16 residues. V was cut by 1 base and J by 4 bases, with 14 bases left in between. CDR3 DNA: TGTGCCAGCAGCTTAGGGTGGGAGAATGATTACAATGAGCAGTTCTTC. It is translated as CASSLGWENDYNEQFF.

This clone has more than one count but fewer than ten. The chain couples TRBV4-2 to TRBJ2-1, with D hard to call. Per the germline V gene, CDR1 is LGHNA and CDR2 is YNFKEQ. Trimming took 0 bases from V and 7 from J, leaving 10 bases between them. The CDR3 spans 14 residues. CDR3 in amino acids: CASSQDLWGNEQFF. The CDR3, as DNA: TGTGCCAGCAGCCAAGATCTGTGGGGAAATGAGCAGTTCTTC.

The chain couples TRBV9 to TRBJ2-1, with D perhaps TRBD2 (6 bases). Trimming stripped 2 bases from V and 3 bases from J, with 12 bases between. Per the germline V gene, CDR1 is SGDLS and CDR2 is YYNGEE. The CDR3 extends over 15 amino acids. The CDR3 nucleotides are TGTGCCAGCAGCGTCGGGAGCTCTTACTACAATGAGCAGTTCTTC. Its translation is CASSVGSSYYNEQFF.

V usage is TRBV28 and J usage is TRBJ1-1; maybe TRBD1 (5 bases). The V gene's germline CDR1 is MDHEN and CDR2 SYDVKM. V was shortened by 3 bases and J by 9 bases, with 17 bases between the two germline ends. This CDR3 is 14 amino acids long. The CDR3 spells CASSFSDKAIKAFF. The CDR3 DNA reads as TGTGCCAGCAGTTTTTCGGACAAGGCAATCAAAGCTTTCTTT.

This clone was observed a single time. The chain employs TRBV7-4 and TRBJ2-7; 11 nucleotides agree with TRBD2. The V and J ends lost 5 bases and 3 bases, in that order; junction bases with no gene match: 0. Germline CDR1 SGHVT, CDR2 SQSDAQ. The CDR3 spans 13 residues. CDR3 in amino acids: CASSGTSGYEQYF. DNA of the CDR3: TGTGCCAGCAGCGGGACTAGCGGCTACGAGCAGTACTTC.

The chain is built from TRBV28 and TRBJ2-3; D gene unclear. The V gene lost 3 bases and the J gene lost 5 bases, with 9 bases spanning the gap. This CDR3 has 13 residues. Germline CDR1 is MDHEN and CDR2 is SYDVKM. As DNA, the CDR3 is TGTGCCAGCAGTTTGACCCCCGGAGATACGCAGTATTTT. Amino acid sequence: CASSLTPGDTQYF.

V and J are TRBV28 and TRBJ2-7; TRBD1 or TRBD2 may be the D gene (6 bases each). Per germline, CDR1 MDHEN and CDR2 SYDVKM. V was pared by 10 bases and J by 3 bases, with 25 bases between. The CDR3 is 16 residues long. This chain's CDR3 is CANSLRGVGSIYEQYF. The CDR3, as DNA: TGTGCCAACTCGCTAAGGGGGGTAGGGAGTATCTACGAGCAGTACTTC.

The chain uses TRBV7-2 and TRBJ1-1; D might be TRBD1 (5 bases). CDR3 size: 16 residues. Looked up from germline, CDR1 is SGHTA and CDR2 is FQGNSA. V dropped 1 base and J dropped 4 bases, with 16 bases sitting between them. Here the CDR3 reads CASSLGPDGGGTEAFF. DNA of the CDR3: TGTGCCAGCAGCTTAGGCCCGGATGGGGGTGGCACTGAAGCTTTCTTT. Drawing the rest from reference TRBV7-2 and TRBJ1-1, the complete variable domain is GAGVSQSPSNKVTEKGKDVELRCDPISGHTALYWYRQSLGQGLEFLIYFQGNSAPDKSGLPSDRFSAERTGGSVSTLTIQRTQQEDSAVYLCASSLGPDGGGTEAFFGQGTRLTVV.

Sample share makes this clone medium-sized. This chain links TRBV21-1 with TRBJ2-1; TRBD2 reflects the table's D call only, with no check against the DNA. TRBV21-1 is a pseudogene locus. The CDR3 has 17 amino acids. CDR3 in amino acids: CASNQGMTSGRVDEQFF. CDR3 DNA: TGTGCCAGCAACCAAGGCATGACTAGCGGGAGAGTCGATGAGCAGTTCTTC.

CDR3 sequence reads: CASSQDLDRVPLTYEQYF. As DNA, the CDR3 is TGCGCCAGCAGCCAAGACTTAGACAGGGTACCCCTAACCTACGAGCAGTACTTC. The rearrangement joins TRBV4-1 to TRBJ2-5; 7 bases map to TRBD1. The closer fit of TRBJ2-7 to the DNA end suggests the J call may be wrong. There are 18 residues in the CDR3. The germline gives CDR1 MGHRA, CDR2 YSYEKL.

The chain recombines TRBV2 with TRBJ2-1, with no clear D. V lost 6 bases to trimming and J lost 2 bases, with 14 bases between them. Germline V gene lookup returns CDR1 SNHLY and CDR2 FYNNEI. This CDR3 is built from 15 residues. CDR3 amino acids: CASSFLPLPYNEQFF. In nucleotides, the CDR3 is TGTGCCAGCAGCTTTCTGCCCCTTCCCTACAATGAGCAGTTCTTC.

The chain has TRBV27 and TRBJ2-7; the D gene is possibly TRBD2 (6 bases). V was clipped by 5 bases and J by 0 bases, with 14 bases between them. Germline lookup yields CDR1 MNHEY and CDR2 SMNVEV (reference sequence). The CDR3 length is 15 residues. The CDR3 DNA sequence: TGTGCCAGCAGTATGACCGGGACTCTCTCCTACGAGCAGTACTTC. Translated, it gives CASSMTGTLSYEQYF.

The V and J genes are TRBV6-1 and TRBJ2-5; 7 bases match TRBD1. The J call may be mistaken, given a closer DNA end match to TRBJ2-7. The CDR3 sequence is 12 residues long. Germline V CDR1 and CDR2: MNHNS, SASEGT. The CDR3 here is CASSPDRVEQYF. The CDR3 nucleotides read TGTGCCAGCAGCCCTGACAGGGTCGAGCAGTACTTC.

In its sample, this clone was seen a few times. The chain combines TRBV28 with TRBJ2-7, with 11 bases lining up with TRBD1. The CDR3 consists of 14 residues. Germline CDR1 reads MDHEN; CDR2 reads SYDVKM. V shed 4 bases and J 3 bases; nucleotides not matched to a gene: 2. CDR3: CASSYGTGGYEQYF. CDR3 sequence (DNA): TGTGCCAGCAGTTACGGGACAGGGGGCTACGAGCAGTACTTC.

V is TRBV27 and J is TRBJ2-1; 7 bases map to TRBD2. V lost 3 bases, J lost 5 bases, and 1 base stayed unmatched. This CDR3 is 13 amino acids long. Germline V lookup: CDR1 MNHEY, CDR2 SMNVEV (reference sequence). The CDR3 DNA follows: TGTGCCAGCAGTTTGGGAGGGGACAATGAGCAGTTCTTC. Amino acid sequence: CASSLGGDNEQFF.

This sequence joins TRBV5-1 and TRBJ2-5; 13 positions match TRBD2. The junction had 4 bases not matched to a gene; V was cut back by 0 bases and J by 5 bases. The CDR3 runs 16 residues. Germline lookup yields CDR1 SGHRS and CDR2 YFSETQ. Written as DNA, the CDR3 is TGCGCCAGCAGCTTGGGGGGACTAGCGGGAAGGGAGACCCAGTACTTC. It translates to CASSLGGLAGRETQYF.

This clone was counted only a few times. The DNA for the CDR3 is TGTGCCAGCAGCTTATATGAGCATTTT. Translated, it gives CASSLYEHF. The J gene is TRBJ1-5, the V gene TRBV7-7; D ambiguous. Germline lookup yields CDR1 SSHAT and CDR2 FNYEAQ (reference sequence). The CDR3 runs 9 residues. V was trimmed by 2 bases and J by 14 bases, leaving 4 bases between them.

This clone was picked up a small number of times. The V call is TRBV15, the J call TRBJ2-7, with a weak D call TRBD2 (6 bases). CDR3 length equals 15 residues. In germline, CDR1 is LNHNV, CDR2 YYDKDF (reference sequence). The V and J ends lost 0 bases and 0 bases respectively, with 9 bases between them. CDR3 nucleotide sequence: TGTGCCACCAGCAGAGATCTGGGGGGCTCCTACGAGCAGTACTTC. Residues: CATSRDLGGSYEQYF.

This clone showed up just a few times. V and J are TRBV7-2 and TRBJ2-1; tentatively, D is TRBD2 (6 bases). This CDR3 has 10 residues. CDR1 SGHTA and CDR2 FQGNSA come from the germline V gene. V lost 9 bases to trimming and J lost 8 bases, with 8 bases between them. CDR3 nucleotide sequence: TGTGCCAGTGGAGGGTATGAGCAGTTCTTC. Translated, it gives CASGGYEQFF.

The chain has TRBV27 and TRBJ2-1, with D possibly TRBD1 on 5 matching bases. Germline lookup yields CDR1 MNHEY and CDR2 SMNVEV (reference sequence). This CDR3 comprises 13 residues. Trimming removed 0 bases from V and 7 bases from J, with 7 bases in between. The CDR3 protein is CASSLSHRNEQFF. The CDR3 DNA reads TGTGCCAGCAGTTTATCGCACAGGAATGAGCAGTTCTTC.

As regards this clone: Other DNA sequences in the same sample also yield this CDR3. This rearrangement joins TRBV12-5 to TRBJ1-2; D possibly corresponds to TRBD1 (6 bases). The CDR3 contains 13 residues. CDR1 is LGHNT and CDR2 is FRNRAP in the germline V gene. V dropped 4 bases and J dropped 3 bases, with 9 bases sitting between them. CDR3 bases: TGTGCTAGTGGTTGGGGGGGGCACTATGGCTACACCTTC. Translation: CASGWGGHYGYTF. Full variable domain (remainder filled in from reference TRBV12-5 and TRBJ1-2): DARVTQTPRHKVTEMGQEVTMRCQPILGHNTVFWYRQTMMQGLELLAYFRNRAPLDDSGMPKDRFSAEMPDATLATLKIQPSEPRDSAVYFCASGWGGHYGYTFGSGTRLTVV.

The chain has TRBV4-1 and TRBJ2-7, with 7 nucleotides matching TRBD2. The germline V gene encodes CDR1 MGHRA and CDR2 YSYEKL. J gave up 3 bases and V 2 bases, and 4 bases lay outside the gene matches. This CDR3 comprises 14 residues. The CDR3 DNA is TGCGCCAGCAGCCAACATCCGGGGGGCTACGAGCAGTACTTC. Protein sequence: CASSQHPGGYEQYF.

This chain connects TRBV6-6 to TRBJ2-5, with 7 bases matching TRBD2. This CDR3 is built from 12 residues. V dropped 9 bases and J dropped 2; count of bases not matched to a gene: 3. Germline lookup yields CDR1 MNHNY and CDR2 SVGAGI (reference sequence). CDR3 coding DNA: TGTGCCAGTGGGGGGGTGCAAGAGACCCAGTACTTC. It codes for CASGGVQETQYF.

This chain uses TRBV27 with TRBJ2-1; possibly TRBD1 for D (7 bases). The CDR3 loop spans 12 amino acids. The germline gives CDR1 MNHEY, CDR2 SMNVEV (reference sequence). V was trimmed by 11 bases and J by 8 bases, leaving 16 bases between them. DNA of the CDR3: TGTGCCTTGGGACAGTCGGGAGATGAGCAGTTCTTC. Protein sequence: CALGQSGDEQFF.

In regard to this clone: A junction boundary mismatches the germline segment, possibly from a read error. V is TRBV5-3 and J is TRBJ1-2; maybe TRBD1 (6 bases). TRBV5-3 belongs to the ORF category, with a function that is uncertain. This CDR3 has 13 residues. Here the CDR3 DNA reads TGTGCCAGCAGCTTGATGGGGGCTCAGGGCTACACCTTC. Translated, it gives CASSLMGAQGYTF.